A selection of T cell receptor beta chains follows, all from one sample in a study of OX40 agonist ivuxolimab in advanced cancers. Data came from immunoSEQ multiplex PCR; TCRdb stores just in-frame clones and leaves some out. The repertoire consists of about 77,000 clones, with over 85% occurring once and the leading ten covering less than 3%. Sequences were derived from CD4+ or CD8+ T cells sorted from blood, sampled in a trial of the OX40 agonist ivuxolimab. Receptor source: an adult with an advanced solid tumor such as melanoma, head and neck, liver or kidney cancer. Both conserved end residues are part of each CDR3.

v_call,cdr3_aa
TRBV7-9,CASSLYTF
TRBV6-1,CANRVLKNYGYTF
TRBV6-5,CASSYSWTGVRAGYTF
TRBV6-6,CASRGAINYEQYF
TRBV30,CAWWSRNSPLHF
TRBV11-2,CASGLGSGGTEAFF
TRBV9,CASSGRTDSRGGELFF
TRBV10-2,CASLLDSGYGYTF
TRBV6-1,CASSPGQGSTPLHF
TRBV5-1,CASSLDSNQPQHF
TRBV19,CASSIGRGRDTEAFF
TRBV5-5,CASSLPATDTQYF
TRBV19,CASSSQGSRDGYTF
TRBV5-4,CASSAGTYVSEAFF
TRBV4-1,CASSVGLAGRETQYF
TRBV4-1,CASSQGESNTQYF
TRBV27,CASSRGQTYNEQFF
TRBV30,CAWTRMGQGSAFF
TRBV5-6,CASSLRPGRPSKEQYF
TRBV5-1,CASSSQGAPNTEAFF
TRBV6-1,CASSEKPMGVAEAFF
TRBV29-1,CSVERTSGGPRDTQYF
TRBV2,CASSATGGSNTGELFF
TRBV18,CASSPPEGNTQYF
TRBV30,CAWRADRQYTNTEAFF
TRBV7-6,CASSPRGNTGELFF
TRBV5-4,CASSQTNTGELFF
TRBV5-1,CASSLPPGQEYGYTF
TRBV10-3,CAISFREGPGGYTF
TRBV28,CASSLLAGGGYTF
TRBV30,CAWKTLTPGSSYNSPLHF
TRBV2,CALLGGFSYNEQFF
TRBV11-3,CASSLQASTDTQYF
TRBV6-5,CASSAQVNTEAFF
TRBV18,CASRGEGHEKLFF
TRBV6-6,CASSYSEGSGELFF
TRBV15,CATSRDLQSTDTQYF
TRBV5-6,CASSLPGAGNTIYF
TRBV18,CASSLDRGKDTQYF
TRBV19,CASRPTIQQRSASYNEQFF
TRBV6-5,CASSYRVAYEQYF
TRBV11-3,CASSARGNTGELFF
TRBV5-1,CASSLPGGTEAFF
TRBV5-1,CASSLLAGEGEETQYF
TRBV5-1,CASSQPPHGANVLTF
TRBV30,CALDRVEGETQYF
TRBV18,CASSLSGGINSPLHF
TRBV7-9,CASTFGFSNTEAFF
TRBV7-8,CASSVTGASTEAFF
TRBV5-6,CASSTPFPTGKRNTEAFF
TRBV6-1,CAGGQGTDTQYF
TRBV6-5,CASSLSGSLSEQYF